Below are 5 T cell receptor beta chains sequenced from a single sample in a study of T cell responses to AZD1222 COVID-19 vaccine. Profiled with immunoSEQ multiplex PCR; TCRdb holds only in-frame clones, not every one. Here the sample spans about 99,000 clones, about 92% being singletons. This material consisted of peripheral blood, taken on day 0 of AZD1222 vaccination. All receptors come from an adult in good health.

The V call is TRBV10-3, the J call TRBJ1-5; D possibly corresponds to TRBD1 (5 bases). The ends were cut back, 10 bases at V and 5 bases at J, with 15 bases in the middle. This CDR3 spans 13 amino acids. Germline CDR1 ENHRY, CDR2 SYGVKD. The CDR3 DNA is TGTGCCAGCAGCAGGGATTGGGATCAGCCCCAGCATTTT. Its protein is CASSRDWDQPQHF.

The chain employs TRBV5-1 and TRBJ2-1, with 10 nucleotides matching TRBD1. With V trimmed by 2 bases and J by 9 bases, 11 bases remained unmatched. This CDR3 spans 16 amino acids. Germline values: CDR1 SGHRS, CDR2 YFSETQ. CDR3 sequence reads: CASSFPGQGIKGEQFF. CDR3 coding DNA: TGCGCCAGCAGCTTTCCGGGACAGGGGATTAAGGGTGAGCAGTTCTTC. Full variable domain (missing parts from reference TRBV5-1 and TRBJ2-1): KAGVTQTPRYLIKTRGQQVTLSCSPISGHRSVSWYQQTPGQGLQFLFEYFSETQRNKGNFPGRFSGRQFSNSRSEMNVSTLELGDSALYLCASSFPGQGIKGEQFFGPGTRLTVL.

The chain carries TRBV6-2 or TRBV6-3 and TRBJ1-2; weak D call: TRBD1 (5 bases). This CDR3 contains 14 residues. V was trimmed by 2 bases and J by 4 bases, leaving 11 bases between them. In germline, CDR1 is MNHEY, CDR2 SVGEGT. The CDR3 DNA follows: TGTGCCAGCAGTTACGGGACGGAAGCCTATGGCTACACCTTC. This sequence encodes CASSYGTEAYGYTF.

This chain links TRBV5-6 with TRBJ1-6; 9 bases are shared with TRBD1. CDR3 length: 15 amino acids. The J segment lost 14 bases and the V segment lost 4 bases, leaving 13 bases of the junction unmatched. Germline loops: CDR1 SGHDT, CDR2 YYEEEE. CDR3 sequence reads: CASSMGDRDLSALHF. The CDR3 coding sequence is TGTGCCAGCAGCATGGGGGACAGGGACCTATCGGCCCTCCACTTT.

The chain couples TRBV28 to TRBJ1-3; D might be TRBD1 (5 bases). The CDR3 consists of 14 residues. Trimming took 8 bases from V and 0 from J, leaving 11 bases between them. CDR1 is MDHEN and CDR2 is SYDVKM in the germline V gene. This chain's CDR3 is CASWAGTSGNTIYF. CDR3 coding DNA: TGTGCCAGCTGGGCGGGGACCTCTGGAAACACCATATATTTT.